This passage covers 8 T cell receptor beta chains from one sample sequenced in a study of beta chain features in type 1 diabetes. Of the isolated RNA, all was reverse transcribed, and so the sequenced material was expressed TCRB transcripts. This table comes from immunoSEQ multiplex PCR, and its TCRdb copy is limited to in-frame clones, with some not included. The data hold 200,000 to 250,000 clones, with 11% observed a single time. Sequencing used central memory CD4+ T cells from blood. These receptors were taken from a man aged 18 to 29 in good health.

The chain is built from TRBV15 and TRBJ2-3, with 9 bases aligning to TRBD2. In germline, CDR1 is LNHNV, CDR2 YYDKDF (reference sequence). V shed 3 bases, J shed 0 bases, and the junction held 13 bases outside the gene matches. The length of the CDR3 is 19 residues. The CDR3 DNA is TGTGCCACCAGCAGTGGCCGAATTAGCGGGAGTTACAGCACAGATACGCAGTATTTT. This translates into CATSSGRISGSYSTDTQYF.

This clone was recorded a few times. V gene TRBV23-1 combines with J gene TRBJ2-7, with a tentative D call TRBD2 (6 bases). TRBV23-1 is recorded as an ORF, its role being uncertain. CDR3 length equals 18 residues. Trimming took off 0 bases at V and 5 bases at J, with 23 bases between the two ends. This CDR3 is CASSQSGRHGGADHEQYF. The CDR3 DNA is TGCGCCAGCAGTCAATCTGGGCGGCATGGCGGGGCAGACCACGAGCAGTACTTC.

Remarks on this clone: This specimen includes other DNA sequences encoding the same CDR3. This chain uses TRBV18 with TRBJ1-4, with 10 bases matching TRBD1. V trimming: 3 bases; J trimming: 8 bases; junction bases outside the gene matches: 6. Germline CDR1 is KGHSH and CDR2 is LQKENI. This CDR3 spans 15 amino acids. CDR3 nucleotides: TGTGCCAGCTCACCCCGGACAGGGGGGGGAGAAAAACTGTTTTTT. Its translation: CASSPRTGGGEKLFF.

This chain uses TRBV7-2 with TRBJ1-1; tentatively, D is TRBD1 (6 bases). Germline CDR1 SGHTA, CDR2 FQGNSA. The CDR3 consists of 14 residues. Between the trimmed V and J ends, which lost 6 bases and 4 bases, there was a span of 15 bases. CDR3 bases: TGTGCCAGCAGTTGGGGCACAGGGAGCACTGAAGCTTTCTTT. Protein product: CASSWGTGSTEAFF.

This clone was found a few times. The same CDR3 arises from other DNA sequences in this sample as well. V is TRBV7-2 and J is TRBJ1-5; D unclear. Germline assignment: CDR1 SGHTA and CDR2 FQGNSA. V lost 5 bases, J lost 2 bases, and 7 bases lay in between. The CDR3 totals 13 residues. CDR3 DNA: TGTGCCAGCAGCGTCCGAGGCAATCAGCCCCAGCATTTT. Amino acids: CASSVRGNQPQHF.

This clone was seen a few times. The chain recombines TRBV10-3 with TRBJ2-7, with D unclear. The V end was cut by 9 bases, the J end by 2 bases, with 11 bases between. The CDR3 covers 12 residues. Germline-derived CDR1 and CDR2 are ENHRY and SYGVKD. The CDR3 loop is CAIAGQTYEQYF. The DNA of the CDR3 is TGTGCCATTGCCGGGCAGACCTACGAGCAGTACTTC.

V gene TRBV27 combines with J gene TRBJ2-1; weak D call: TRBD1 (6 bases). Between the trimmed V and J ends, which lost 8 bases and 6 bases, there was a span of 11 bases. Germline lookup yields CDR1 MNHEY and CDR2 SMNVEV (reference sequence). The CDR3 loop spans 12 amino acids. CDR3 DNA: TGTGCCAGCTCGCGACAGGCCAATGAGCAGTTCTTC. Protein sequence: CASSRQANEQFF.

Comments on this clone: Other DNA sequences in this sample translate to the same CDR3. This chain links TRBV28 with TRBJ2-5, with 10 bases identical to TRBD2. The ends lost 6 bases at V and 5 bases at J; junction bases unmatched: 9. The germline V gene encodes CDR1 MDHEN and CDR2 SYDVKM. The length of the CDR3 is 15 residues. CDR3 bases: TGTGCCAGCAGCCGCCCCGGGACTAGCGAGGAGACCCAGTACTTC. Protein product: CASSRPGTSEETQYF.